The present T cell receptor (beta chain) was sequenced within a study of T cell repertoires in cytomegalovirus infection. About the study: Carrying CMV and the relevant HLA type showed in public TCR beta signatures.

Regarding this clonotype: As yet, its antigen is unknown.

Regarding the study as a whole: Using cumulative public TCR beta family frequency, the authors identified those who carried CMV together with the relevant HLA. Ex vivo responses were dominated by HLA-C-restricted CMV-specific TCR beta clonotypes.

The CDR3 contains 12 residues. Trimming left V 2 bases short and J 3 bases short, with 5 bases between. Looked up from germline, CDR1 is MDHEN and CDR2 is SYDVKM. TCRdb passed the reads through MiXCR, listing each CDR3 protein once. The sample records approximately 100,000 distinct CDR3 sequences, 20% to 30% being singletons. The chain links TRBV28 to TRBJ2-7; no reliable D call. The sequence was collected from a human donor in good health (CMV status not recorded). Some clones in this sample may be carry-over from other donors' samples. Sequenced input: CD8+ T cells from PBMCs. In nucleotides, the CDR3 is TGTGCCAGCAGTTTAAACGACTACGAGCAGTACTTC. Protein sequence: CASSLNDYEQYF. Full variable domain (remainder filled in from reference TRBV28 and TRBJ2-7): DVKVTQSSRYLVKRTGEKVFLECVQDMDHENMFWYRQDPGLGLRLIYFSYDVKMKEKGDIPEGYSVSREKKERFSLILESASTNQTSMYLCASSLNDYEQYFGPGTRLTVT.